This TCR beta chain was captured by sequencing in a study of T cell repertoires in ileal Crohn's disease. Across the study: Postoperative therapy was given to about half: around eleven thiopurines, some 18 anti-TNF agents.

Worth noting for this clone: Its antigen is not identified.

Included were adult ileal or ileocolonic Crohn's patients indicated for ileocolonic resection. Clones were sequenced by immunoSEQ multiplex PCR, and TCRdb holds only the in-frame ones, with some missing. The data show approximately 15,000 clones, with less than 85% seen just once and around 4% held by the top ten. Overall study findings and caveats: Compared with non-smokers, active smokers at surgery showed more clonal expansions. Clonality above 26.8% at surgery always came with endoscopic recurrence.

Sequencing was carried out using ileal tissue. This TCR came from an adult with Crohn's disease.

The CDR3, as DNA: TGTGCCAGCAGTGAATTGGGACTAGCGGGGGCCTACGAGCAGTACTTC. Protein sequence: CASSELGLAGAYEQYF. This chain links TRBV6-1 with TRBJ2-7, with 14 bases matching TRBD2. Germline trimming cut 2 bases from V and 2 bases from J; bases unmatched to any gene: 2. This CDR3 spans 16 amino acids. Germline V gene sequence: CDR1 MNHNS, CDR2 SASEGT.